This T cell receptor beta chain is drawn from a study of PD-L1 blockade in urothelial cancer. Study summary: The study started patients on atezolizumab at some point between 2013 and 2014, giving 1,200 mg intravenously every 3 weeks. The study recovered a median of roughly 140,000 T cells per blood sample.

There are a few counts of this clone. Clones were sequenced by immunoSEQ multiplex PCR, and TCRdb holds only the in-frame ones, with some missing. Here the sample spans more than 40,000 clones, 82% being singletons. Documented time point: pretreatment peripheral blood. This sequence originates from a man between 50 and 59 years old with urothelial cancer. The sequencing here drew on PBMCs, taken around atezolizumab (anti-PD-L1) treatment.

The CDR3 sequence: CASSQREGSTDTQYF. As DNA, the CDR3 is TGTGCCAGCAGCCAGCGGGAGGGAAGCACAGATACGCAGTATTTT. The chain carries TRBV2 and TRBJ2-3; 10 nucleotides agree with TRBD2. The CDR3 is 15 amino acids. With 6 bases clipped from V and 0 bases from J, the junction kept 3 bases outside the gene matches. Germline values: CDR1 SNHLY, CDR2 FYNNEI.